These 21 T cell receptor beta chains originate from one sample sequenced in a study of neurological immune-mediated disorders. TCRdb called the 5' RACE reads again in MiXCR, with one record for every CDR3 protein. The profile covers about 80,000 distinct CDR3 sequences, with approximately 10% appearing a single time and less than 2% taken by the ten largest. Sequencing was performed on PBMCs. The receptors come from a man aged 45-65 years in good health.

This clonotype was detected ten times or more. V gene TRBV20-1 combines with J gene TRBJ2-3; 9 bases are shared with TRBD1. Trimming cost V 6 bases and J 4 bases; bases outside gene matches: 26. Germline V lookup: CDR1 DFQATT, CDR2 SNEGSKA (reference sequence). CDR3 length equals 20 residues. CDR3 sequence: CSARPPLDGTTGQGSDTQYF. The CDR3 region has the DNA TGCAGTGCCCGCCCTCCCCTTGATGGGACAACGGGACAGGGCTCAGATACGCAGTATTTT.

This clonotype was found many times. CDR3 sequence reads: CASSARTGGSQPQHF. The CDR3 region has the DNA TGTGCCAGCAGCGCGCGGACAGGGGGCAGTCAGCCCCAGCATTTT. J is TRBJ1-5 and V is TRBV7-2, with TRBD1 matching 11 bases. Germline V gives CDR1 SGHTA, CDR2 FQGNSA. With V trimmed by 5 bases and J by 6 bases, 6 bases remained unmatched. CDR3 length equals 15 residues.

The sample holds many counts of this clonotype. J is TRBJ1-1 and V is TRBV7-9; D call uncertain. Trimming cost V 1 base and J 5 bases, with 17 bases left between them. The CDR3 covers 16 residues. Germline lookup yields CDR1 SEHNR and CDR2 FQNEAQ (reference sequence). The chain's CDR3 is CASSLGRTYKGTEAFF. In DNA form, the CDR3 reads TGTGCCAGCAGCTTAGGGAGGACCTATAAAGGGACTGAAGCTTTCTTT. The full variable domain, in which reference TRBV7-9 and TRBJ1-1 provide the parts outside the CDR3, is DTGVSQNPRHKITKRGQNVTFRCDPISEHNRLYWYRQTLGQGPEFLTYFQNEAQLEKSRLLSDRFSAERPKGSFSTLEIQRTEQGDSAMYLCASSLGRTYKGTEAFFGQGTRLTVV.

To note about this clonotype: A much larger clone is a single base away; this may be a read error. Likely a read error: the CDR3 ends without its conserved phenylalanine or tryptophan. The chain couples TRBV12-3 or TRBV12-4 to TRBJ2-7; 12 positions agree with TRBD2. This CDR3 has 16 amino acids. J was trimmed by 2 bases and V by 3 bases; bases with no gene match: 5. The CDR3 region has the DNA TGTGCCAGCAGTTTTTTCCTAGCGGGAGGGCCCTACGAGCAGTACCTC. It translates to CASSFFLAGGPYEQYL.

This clonotype occurred many times. The chain joins TRBV5-1 to TRBJ2-5, with TRBD1 matching 7 bases. Germline V gene lookup returns CDR1 SGHRS and CDR2 YFSETQ. Germline trimming cut 6 bases from V and 5 bases from J; bases unmatched to any gene: 10. The CDR3 length is 14 residues. Written as DNA, the CDR3 is TGCGCCAGCAACCCCGACAGGGAAGGGGAGACCCAGTACTTC. This encodes CASNPDREGETQYF.

In regard to this clonotype: A read error may account for a junction end that differs from germline. The CDR3 nucleotides are TGTGCCAGCAGCTTAGAGGGGGGGAGCGGCACCGGGGAGCCGTTTTTT. Translation: CASSLEGGSGTGEPFF. The chain couples TRBV7-2 to TRBJ2-2; TRBD2 is a possible D gene (7 bases). The CDR3 covers 16 residues. The germline CDR1 and CDR2 sequences are SGHTA and FQGNSA.

The table lists this clonotype with many counts. The chain has TRBV5-1 and TRBJ2-7; D is perhaps TRBD1 (5 bases). The length of the CDR3 is 14 residues. V lost 3 bases to trimming and J lost 2 bases, with 12 bases between them. Per the germline V gene, CDR1 is SGHRS and CDR2 is YFSETQ. CDR3 in DNA: TGCGCCAGCAGCTGGGGCGGCGCGGCCTACGAGCAGTACTTC. It yields the protein CASSWGGAAYEQYF.

This clonotype was detected ten times or more. The V gene is TRBV25-1, the J gene TRBJ2-2; TRBD1 matches at 7 bases. The V gene end was trimmed by 1 base and the J gene end by 7 bases; junction bases not matched to a gene: 9. This CDR3 is 16 amino acids long. CDR1 MGHDK and CDR2 SYGVNS come from the germline V gene. The CDR3 is CASSESPGGPNGELFF. DNA of the CDR3: TGTGCCAGCAGTGAATCACCAGGGGGTCCGAACGGGGAGCTGTTTTTT.

The rearrangement uses TRBV5-1 and TRBJ2-1, with D unclear. This CDR3 is 14 amino acids long. Germline values: CDR1 SGHRS, CDR2 YFSETQ. The germline V and J ends were trimmed by 0 bases and 4 bases, with 8 bases remaining between them. CDR3 sequence: CASSLDSAYNEQFF. CDR3 nucleotides: TGCGCCAGCAGCTTGGATTCGGCATACAATGAGCAGTTCTTC.

This clonotype was found many times. This chain uses TRBV20-1 with TRBJ2-5; D gene unclear. The germline gives CDR1 DFQATT, CDR2 SNEGSKA (reference sequence). V was shortened by 0 bases and J by 2 bases, with 10 bases between the two germline ends. CDR3 length equals 14 residues. The CDR3, as DNA: TGCAGTGCTAGAGAGGCACAGTTTCAAGAGACCCAGTACTTC. It is translated as CSAREAQFQETQYF.

This clonotype was seen many times. The gene calls are TRBV27 and TRBJ1-5; unclear D gene. There are 14 residues in the CDR3. Trimming removed 2 bases from V and 6 bases from J, with 11 bases in between. Germline V CDR1 and CDR2: MNHEY, SMNVEV (reference sequence). Written as DNA, the CDR3 is TGTGCCAGCAGTTTAAGGGTCGACCGTCAGCCCCAGCATTTT. Encoded protein: CASSLRVDRQPQHF.

This clonotype has a count of ten or more. V is TRBV6-1 and J is TRBJ1-5; TRBD1 matches 9 bases. The V and J ends lost 7 bases and 5 bases, in that order; junction bases with no gene match: 9. The CDR3 covers 15 residues. Germline V CDR1 and CDR2: MNHNS, SASEGT. The DNA of the CDR3 is TGTGCCAGCACCACCACAGGGGGCCTGGATCAGCCCCAGCATTTT. Translation: CASTTTGGLDQPQHF.

This clonotype was found many times. The chain is built from TRBV28 and TRBJ1-2; no definite D call. The CDR3 has 14 residues. Trimming stripped 6 bases from V and 4 bases from J, with 15 bases between. In germline, CDR1 is MDHEN, CDR2 SYDVKM. The CDR3 sequence: CASRESGRVYGYTF. The DNA for the CDR3 is TGTGCCAGCAGAGAATCGGGCCGGGTCTATGGCTACACCTTC.

Turning to this clonotype: At one end, the junction sequence differs from germline, possibly due to a read error. The chain recombines TRBV12-3 or TRBV12-4 with TRBJ2-7, with 9 bases lining up with TRBD1. The CDR3 consists of 12 residues. CDR3 nucleotide sequence: TGTGCCAGCAGTCCCTGGACAGGGGTGTCAGAGTTC. The encoded protein is CASSPWTGVSEF.

The chain carries TRBV7-2 and TRBJ2-3; a weak D match, TRBD2 (6 bases). Trimming left V 4 bases short and J 6 bases short, with 17 bases between. Per germline, CDR1 SGHTA and CDR2 FQGNSA. The CDR3 is 15 amino acids. DNA of the CDR3: TGTGCCAGCAGCTACGGCGGGACCCTCCAGGATACGCAGTATTTT. Its translation: CASSYGGTLQDTQYF.

This clonotype showed up just a few times. The J gene is TRBJ1-1, the V gene TRBV10-3, with a weak D call TRBD1 (5 bases). The CDR3 runs to 15 residues. V lost 11 bases and J 1 base, leaving 20 bases between the germline ends. The germline gives CDR1 ENHRY, CDR2 SYGVKD. The CDR3 DNA is TGTGCCGACGCCGAACAACTGGACAAGAACACTGAAGCTTTCTTT. It specifies CADAEQLDKNTEAFF.

This clonotype showed up many times. One end of the junction fails to match germline, which may point to a read error. The chain recombines TRBV29-1 with TRBJ1-2, with 9 bases lining up with TRBD1. The CDR3 spans 12 residues. The V gene's germline CDR1 is SQVTM and CDR2 ANQGSEA. CDR3 sequence: CSAEQGAGGYTF. The CDR3 bases are TGCAGCGCTGAACAGGGGGCGGGAGGCTACACCTTC.

This clonotype was picked up many times. The rearrangement links TRBV5-1 to TRBJ1-1, with no clear D. The CDR3 covers 14 residues. Deletions cut 0 bases from V and 1 base from J, with 7 bases between. The germline V gene has CDR1 SGHRS and CDR2 YFSETQ. This CDR3 is CASSLGQTNTEAFF. For the CDR3, the DNA is TGCGCCAGCAGCTTGGGCCAGACGAACACTGAAGCTTTCTTT.

The gene calls are TRBV6-2 or TRBV6-3 and TRBJ2-2; TRBD1 or TRBD2 may be the D gene (6 bases each). Germline-derived CDR1 and CDR2 are MNHEY and SVGEGT. The V end was cut by 6 bases, the J end by 2 bases, with 16 bases between. CDR3 length: 16 residues. This chain's CDR3 is CASRTFGGGNTGELFF. The CDR3 nucleotides read TGTGCCAGCAGAACCTTCGGAGGGGGTAACACCGGGGAGCTGTTTTTT.

This clonotype was observed many times. The V call is TRBV5-1, the J call TRBJ2-2; unclear D gene. The CDR3 length is 15 residues. V was shortened by 0 bases and J by 1 base, with 7 bases between the two germline ends. Germline V gene sequence: CDR1 SGHRS, CDR2 YFSETQ. This CDR3 is CASSLVPGNTGELFF. DNA for the CDR3: TGCGCCAGCAGCTTGGTTCCGGGGAACACCGGGGAGCTGTTTTTT.

In this sample, this clonotype turned up many times. The V call is TRBV5-1, the J call TRBJ2-2; TRBD1 matches 10 bases. This CDR3 contains 15 residues. V was pared by 6 bases and J by 4 bases, with 6 bases of the junction left unmatched. Germline V CDR1 and CDR2: SGHRS, YFSETQ. The DNA for the CDR3 is TGCGCCAGCACCCAAGGGACAGGGGCCACCGGGGAGCTGTTTTTT. Translation gives CASTQGTGATGELFF.